This T cell receptor (beta chain) is from a study of blood T cell repertoires in COVID-19. CDR1 and CDR2 (germline): SGHNT, YYREEE (reference sequence). Trimming removed 0 bases from V and 7 bases from J, with 7 bases in between. CDR3 length: 12 amino acids. This table comes from immunoSEQ multiplex PCR, and its TCRdb copy is limited to in-frame clones, with some not included. The table records approximately 250,000 clones, more than 75% of them present only once. The receptor's source is a man aged 40-49 years with active or convalescent COVID-19. The sample taken for sequencing was peripheral blood. The chain links TRBV5-4 to TRBJ1-1; D is undetermined. The CDR3 is CASSLVQDEAFF. CDR3 nucleotides: TGTGCCAGCAGCTTGGTGCAGGATGAAGCTTTCTTT.